These 2 T cell receptor beta chains originate from one sample sequenced in a study of yellow fever vaccine responses in identical twins (dated by TCRdb to 2016 to 2018). Libraries were constructed by RT-PCR. Sequencing instrument: Illumina HiSeq 2500. Starting from the raw public reads, TCRdb applied fastp trimming at Q25, assembled clones with MiXCR and retained in-frame beta chains. Entries that share a CDR3 protein sequence are merged under the most common genes and DNA. This sample is represented by roughly 6,900 distinct CDR3 sequences; 86% of them were singletons. 1.2% of the sample rests with the top ten. Sequences were derived from T cells from blood (PBMCs), unsorted or a sorted subset (not recorded which), sampled before or after yellow fever vaccination (not recorded which). These receptors were obtained from a woman aged 18 to 35 who received the yellow fever vaccine. Donor details come from another sample of the same person, matched by shared clones.

The rearrangement links TRBV19 to TRBJ2-5; 7 bases align to TRBD1. The CDR3 consists of 16 residues. V lost 3 bases to trimming and J lost 1 base; unmatched junction nucleotides: 8. From germline, CDR1 is LNHDA and CDR2 SQIVND (reference sequence). The CDR3 nucleotides are TGTGCCAGTAGTATTAATGGGTACAGGGGCCAAGAGACCCAGTACTTC. Amino acids: CASSINGYRGQETQYF.

The J gene is TRBJ2-7, the V gene TRBV29-1; 9 bases match TRBD2. The CDR3 runs 16 residues. Germline values: CDR1 SQVTM, CDR2 ANQGSEA. V lost 6 bases, J lost 0 bases, and 12 bases stayed unmatched. The CDR3 DNA follows: TGCAGCGTCGCGATTGCGGGGGGGAAAAGCTCCTACGAGCAGTACTTC. It specifies CSVAIAGGKSSYEQYF.